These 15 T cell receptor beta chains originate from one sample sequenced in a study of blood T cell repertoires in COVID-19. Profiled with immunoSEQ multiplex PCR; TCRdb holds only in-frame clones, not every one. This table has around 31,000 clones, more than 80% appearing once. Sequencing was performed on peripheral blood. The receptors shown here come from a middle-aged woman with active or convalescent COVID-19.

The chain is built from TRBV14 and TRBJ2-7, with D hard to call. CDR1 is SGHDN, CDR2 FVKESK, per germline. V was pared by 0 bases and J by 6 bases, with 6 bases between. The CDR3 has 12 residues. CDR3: CASSQDWSEQYF. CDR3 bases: TGTGCCAGCAGCCAAGATTGGAGCGAGCAGTACTTC.

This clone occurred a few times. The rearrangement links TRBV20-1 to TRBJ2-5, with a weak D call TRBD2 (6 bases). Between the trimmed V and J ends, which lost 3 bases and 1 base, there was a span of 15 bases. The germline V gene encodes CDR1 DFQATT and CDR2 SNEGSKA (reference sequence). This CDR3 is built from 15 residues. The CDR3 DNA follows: TGCAGTGCTAGTCGGTCCGCTAGCGCCCAAGAGACCCAGTACTTC. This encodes CSASRSASAQETQYF.

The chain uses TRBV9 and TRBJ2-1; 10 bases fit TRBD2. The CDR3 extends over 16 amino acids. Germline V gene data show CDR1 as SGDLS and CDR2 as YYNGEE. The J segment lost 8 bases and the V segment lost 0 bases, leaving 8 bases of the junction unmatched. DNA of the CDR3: TGTGCCAGCAGCGTAGGAGCGGGAGGGTTAGGAGATGAGCAGTTCTTC. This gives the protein CASSVGAGGLGDEQFF.

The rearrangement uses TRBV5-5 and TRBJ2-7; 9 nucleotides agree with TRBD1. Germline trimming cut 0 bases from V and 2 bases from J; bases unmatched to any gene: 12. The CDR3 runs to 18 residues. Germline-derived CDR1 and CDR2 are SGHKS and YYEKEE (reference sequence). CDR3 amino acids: CASSLGGQGFAETYEQYF. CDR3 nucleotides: TGTGCCAGCAGCTTGGGGGGACAGGGATTTGCGGAAACCTACGAGCAGTACTTC. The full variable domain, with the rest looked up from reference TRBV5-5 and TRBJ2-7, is DAGVTQSPTHLIKTRGQQVTLRCSPISGHKSVSWYQQVLGQGPQFIFQYYEKEERGRGNFPDRFSARQFPNYSSELNVNALLLGDSALYLCASSLGGQGFAETYEQYFGPGTRLTVT.

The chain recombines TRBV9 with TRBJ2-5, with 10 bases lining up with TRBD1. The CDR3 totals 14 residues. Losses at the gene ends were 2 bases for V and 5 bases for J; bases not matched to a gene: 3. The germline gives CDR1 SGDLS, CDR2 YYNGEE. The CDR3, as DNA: TGTGCCAGCAGCGTGACAGGGGGCATCGAGACCCAGTACTTC. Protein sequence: CASSVTGGIETQYF.

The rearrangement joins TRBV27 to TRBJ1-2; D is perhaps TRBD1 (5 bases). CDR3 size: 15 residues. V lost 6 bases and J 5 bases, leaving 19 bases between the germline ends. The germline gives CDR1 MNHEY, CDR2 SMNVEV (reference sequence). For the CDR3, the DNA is TGTGCCAGCAGCTACACCTCGGACACCTTTTATGGCTACACCTTC. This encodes CASSYTSDTFYGYTF.

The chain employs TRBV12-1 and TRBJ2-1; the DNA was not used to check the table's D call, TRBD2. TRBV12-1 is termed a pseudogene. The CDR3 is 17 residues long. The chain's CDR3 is CASSLYNGTSLSNEQFF. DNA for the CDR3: TGTGCCAGCAGCTTATATAACGGGACTAGCTTAAGCAATGAGCAGTTCTTC.

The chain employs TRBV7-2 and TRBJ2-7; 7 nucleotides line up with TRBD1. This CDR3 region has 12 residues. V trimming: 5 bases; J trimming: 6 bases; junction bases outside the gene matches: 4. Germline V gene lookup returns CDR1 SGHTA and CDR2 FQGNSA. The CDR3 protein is CASSRGTAEQYF. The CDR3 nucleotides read TGTGCCAGCAGCAGAGGGACAGCCGAGCAGTACTTC.

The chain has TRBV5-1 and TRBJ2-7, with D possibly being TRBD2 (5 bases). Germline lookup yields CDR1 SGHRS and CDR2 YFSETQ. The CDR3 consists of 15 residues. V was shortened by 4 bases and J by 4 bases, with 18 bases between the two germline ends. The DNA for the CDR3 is TGCGCCAGCAGCCCGGACTCCCGTAGGGATTACGAGCAGTACTTC. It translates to CASSPDSRRDYEQYF.

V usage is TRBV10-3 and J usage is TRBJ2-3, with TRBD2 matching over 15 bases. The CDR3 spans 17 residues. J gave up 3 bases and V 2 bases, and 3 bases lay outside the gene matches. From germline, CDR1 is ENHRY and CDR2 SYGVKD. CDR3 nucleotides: TGTGCCATCAGTGAGGGGACTAGCGGGGGGAGGACAGATACGCAGTATTTT. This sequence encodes CAISEGTSGGRTDTQYF.

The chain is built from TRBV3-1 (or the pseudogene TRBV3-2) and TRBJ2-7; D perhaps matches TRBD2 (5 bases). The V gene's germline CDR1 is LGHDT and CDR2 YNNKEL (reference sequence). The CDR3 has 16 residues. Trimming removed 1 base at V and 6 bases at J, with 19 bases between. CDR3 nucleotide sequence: TGTGCCAGCAGCCAAGCTGGGAGCATTAGCCCCTCCGAGCAGTACTTC. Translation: CASSQAGSISPSEQYF.

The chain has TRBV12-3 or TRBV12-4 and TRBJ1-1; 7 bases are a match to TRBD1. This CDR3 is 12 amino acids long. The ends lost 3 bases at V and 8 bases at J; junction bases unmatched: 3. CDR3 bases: TGTGCCAGCAGTTTTGGGGGACAGGAAGCTTTCTTT. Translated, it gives CASSFGGQEAFF.

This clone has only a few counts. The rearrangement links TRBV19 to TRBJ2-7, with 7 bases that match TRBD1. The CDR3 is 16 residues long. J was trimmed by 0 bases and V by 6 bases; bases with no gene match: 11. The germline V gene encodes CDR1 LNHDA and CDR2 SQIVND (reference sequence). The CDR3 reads CASSQLTDRLSYEQYF. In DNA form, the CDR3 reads TGTGCCAGTAGCCAACTAACGGACAGGCTCTCCTACGAGCAGTACTTC.

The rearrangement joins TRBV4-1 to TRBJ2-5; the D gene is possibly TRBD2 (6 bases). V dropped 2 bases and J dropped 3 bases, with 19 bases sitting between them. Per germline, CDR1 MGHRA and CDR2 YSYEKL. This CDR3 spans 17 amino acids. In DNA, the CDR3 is TGCGCCAGCAGCCAACGCCTTGGCCGGGACTCAAAAGAGACCCAGTACTTC. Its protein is CASSQRLGRDSKETQYF.

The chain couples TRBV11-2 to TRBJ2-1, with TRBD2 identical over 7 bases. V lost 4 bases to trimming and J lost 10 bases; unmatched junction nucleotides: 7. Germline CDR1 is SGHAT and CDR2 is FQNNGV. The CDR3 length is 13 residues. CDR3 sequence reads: CASSWGGAGEQFF. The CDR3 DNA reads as TGTGCCAGCAGCTGGGGGGGAGCGGGCGAGCAGTTCTTC.